This T cell receptor (beta chain) was recovered during a study of cytomegalovirus exposure and HLA in healthy donors. The PCR made use of 60 Vbeta and 13 Jbeta primers. Only in-frame clones appear in the TCRdb table, and some are missing; sequencing was by immunoSEQ multiplex PCR. Of tens of thousands of clones listed, roughly 80% were seen once; the top ten hold roughly 1.1%. Trimming took 6 bases from V and 4 from J, leaving 8 bases between them. In germline, CDR1 is DFQATT, CDR2 SNEGSKA (reference sequence). The CDR3 has 11 residues. Sequenced input: PBMCs. This receptor was identified in a girl aged 2 to 10 in good health and CMV-seropositive. V gene TRBV20-1 combines with J gene TRBJ2-3; tentative D call: TRBD2 (6 bases). As DNA, the CDR3 is TGCAGTGCGGGCGGGGCAGATACGCAGTATTTT. Translation gives CSAGGADTQYF.